This record concerns one T cell receptor (beta chain) sequence. A junction end diverges from the germline sequence, so it may reflect a read error. This entry comes from a study of technical replicates of blood from a few donors. Germline assignment: CDR1 LNHDA and CDR2 SQIVND (reference sequence). This CDR3 is built from 13 residues. Libraries were prepared by immunoSEQ multiplex PCR; TCRdb keeps only in-frame clonotypes and omits some of them. The sample shows tens of thousands of clones, 75% to 95% of them seen only once. The chain has TRBV19 and TRBJ2-7, with 7 positions matching TRBD1. Sequencing was performed on T cells isolated from PBMCs. This clonotype was sampled from a human donor in good health. Some clones in this sample may be carry-over from other donors' samples. CDR3 loop: CASSIDPDRERRF. The CDR3 DNA is TGTGCCAGTAGTATAGACCCCGACAGGGAGCGACGCTTC.